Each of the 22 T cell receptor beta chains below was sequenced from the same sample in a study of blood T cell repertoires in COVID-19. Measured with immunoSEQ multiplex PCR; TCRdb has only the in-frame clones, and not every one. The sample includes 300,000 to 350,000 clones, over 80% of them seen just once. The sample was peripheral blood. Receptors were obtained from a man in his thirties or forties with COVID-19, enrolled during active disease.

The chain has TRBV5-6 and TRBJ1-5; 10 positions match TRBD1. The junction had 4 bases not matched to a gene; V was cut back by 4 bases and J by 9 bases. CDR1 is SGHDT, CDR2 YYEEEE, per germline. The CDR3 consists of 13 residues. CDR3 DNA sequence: TGTGCCAGCAGCCGGGACAGGGGTGGGCCCCAGCATTTT. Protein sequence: CASSRDRGGPQHF.

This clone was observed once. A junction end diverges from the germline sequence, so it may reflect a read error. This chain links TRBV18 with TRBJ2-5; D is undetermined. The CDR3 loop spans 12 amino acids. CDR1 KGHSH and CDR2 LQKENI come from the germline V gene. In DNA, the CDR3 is TGTGCCAGCTCACCCCCCCAAAAGACCCAGTACTTC. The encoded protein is CASSPPQKTQYF.

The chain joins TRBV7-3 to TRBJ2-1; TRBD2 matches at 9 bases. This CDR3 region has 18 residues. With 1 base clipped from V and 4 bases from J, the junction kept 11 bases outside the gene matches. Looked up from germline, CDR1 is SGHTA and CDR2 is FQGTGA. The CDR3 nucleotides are TGTGCCAGCAGCTTAAGCCCCCCGACTAGCGGCCCGTACAATGAGCAGTTCTTC. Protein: CASSLSPPTSGPYNEQFF.

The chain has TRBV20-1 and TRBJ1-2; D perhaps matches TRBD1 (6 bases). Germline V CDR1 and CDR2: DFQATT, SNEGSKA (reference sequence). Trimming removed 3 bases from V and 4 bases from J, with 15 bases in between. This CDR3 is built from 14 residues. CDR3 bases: TGCAGTGCTAGTCTCCAGGACAGCCTCTATGGCTACACCTTC. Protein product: CSASLQDSLYGYTF.

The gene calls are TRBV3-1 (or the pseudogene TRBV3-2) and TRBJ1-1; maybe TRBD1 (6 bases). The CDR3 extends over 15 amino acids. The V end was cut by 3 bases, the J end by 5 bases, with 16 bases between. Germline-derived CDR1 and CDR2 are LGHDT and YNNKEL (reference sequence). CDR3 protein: CASSHRGGWQTEAFF. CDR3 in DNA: TGTGCCAGCAGCCATAGGGGGGGATGGCAGACTGAAGCTTTCTTT.

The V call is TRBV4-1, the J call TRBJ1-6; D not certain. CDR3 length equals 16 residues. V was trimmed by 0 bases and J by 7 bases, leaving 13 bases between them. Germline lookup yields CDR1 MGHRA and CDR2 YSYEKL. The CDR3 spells CASSQEGVPTNSPLHF. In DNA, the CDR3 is TGCGCCAGCAGCCAAGAGGGAGTACCTACGAATTCACCCCTCCACTTT.

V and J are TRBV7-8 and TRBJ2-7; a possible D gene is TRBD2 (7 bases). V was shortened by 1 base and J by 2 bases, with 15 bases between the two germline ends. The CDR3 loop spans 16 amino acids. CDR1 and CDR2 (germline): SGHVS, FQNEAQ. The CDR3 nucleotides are TGTGCCAGCAGCTTAGGGGGGCGGGGGCCGACCTACGAGCAGTACTTC. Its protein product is CASSLGGRGPTYEQYF.

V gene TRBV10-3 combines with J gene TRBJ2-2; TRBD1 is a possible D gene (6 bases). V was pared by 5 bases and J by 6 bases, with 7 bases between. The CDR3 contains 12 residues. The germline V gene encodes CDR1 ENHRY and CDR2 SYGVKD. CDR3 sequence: CAISTGSGELFF. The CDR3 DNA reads TGTGCCATCAGTACAGGGTCCGGGGAGCTGTTTTTT.

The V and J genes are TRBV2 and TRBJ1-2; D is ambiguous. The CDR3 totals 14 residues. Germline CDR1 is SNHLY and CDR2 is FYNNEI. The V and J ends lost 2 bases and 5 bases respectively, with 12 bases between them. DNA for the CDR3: TGTGCCAGCAGTGAACAGGCTGCGACGTATGGCTACACCTTC. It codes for CASSEQAATYGYTF.

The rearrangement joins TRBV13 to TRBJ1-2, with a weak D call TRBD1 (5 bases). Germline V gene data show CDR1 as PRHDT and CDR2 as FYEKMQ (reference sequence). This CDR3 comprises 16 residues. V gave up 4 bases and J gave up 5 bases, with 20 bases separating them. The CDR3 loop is CASSSQARGGRYGYTF. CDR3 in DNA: TGTGCCAGCAGCTCCCAAGCCCGGGGGGGGAGGTATGGCTACACCTTC.

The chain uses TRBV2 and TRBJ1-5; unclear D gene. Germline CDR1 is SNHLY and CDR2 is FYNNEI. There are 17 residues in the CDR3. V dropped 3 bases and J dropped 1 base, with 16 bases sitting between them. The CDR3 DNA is TGTGCCAGCAGTGATCCCGGGCGGGGTAAGAGCAATCAGCCCCAGCATTTT. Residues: CASSDPGRGKSNQPQHF.

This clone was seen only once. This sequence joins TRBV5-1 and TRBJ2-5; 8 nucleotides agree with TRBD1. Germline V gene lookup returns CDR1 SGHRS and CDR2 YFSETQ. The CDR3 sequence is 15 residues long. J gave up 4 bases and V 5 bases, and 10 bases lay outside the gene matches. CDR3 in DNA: TGCGCCAGCAGAGTACCTGGACAGGGAGGAGAGACCCAGTACTTC. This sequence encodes CASRVPGQGGETQYF.

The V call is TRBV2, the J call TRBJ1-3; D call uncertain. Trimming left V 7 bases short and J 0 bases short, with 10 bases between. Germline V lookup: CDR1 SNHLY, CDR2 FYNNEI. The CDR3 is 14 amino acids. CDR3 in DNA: TGTGCCAGCATTACACCCAGCTCTGGAAACACCATATATTTT. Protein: CASITPSSGNTIYF. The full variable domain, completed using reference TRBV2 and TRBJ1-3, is EPEVTQTPSHQVTQMGQEVILRCVPISNHLYFYWYRQILGQKVEFLVSFYNNEISEKSEIFDDQFSVERPDGSNFTLKIRSTKLEDSAMYFCASITPSSGNTIYFGEGSWLTVV.

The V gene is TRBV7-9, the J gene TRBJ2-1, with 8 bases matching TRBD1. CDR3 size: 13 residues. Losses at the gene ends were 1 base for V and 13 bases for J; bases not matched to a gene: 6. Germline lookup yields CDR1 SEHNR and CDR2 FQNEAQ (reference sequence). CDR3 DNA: TGTGCCAGCAGCTTAGGAGGACAGGGTTCCCAGTTCTTC. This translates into CASSLGGQGSQFF.

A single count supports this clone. In DNA, the CDR3 is TGTGCCAGTAGTATAGACTCCACGGGGACCCAGTACTTC. Amino acids: CASSIDSTGTQYF. The chain links TRBV19 to TRBJ2-5; no clear D. Germline CDR1 and CDR2: LNHDA and SQIVND (reference sequence). The CDR3 sequence is 13 residues long. V lost 0 bases, J lost 7 bases, and 9 bases lay in between. Supplemented by reference TRBV19 and TRBJ2-5, the full variable domain reads DGGITQSPKYLFRKEGQNVTLSCEQNLNHDAMYWYRQDPGQGLRLIYYSQIVNDFQKGDIAEGYSVSREKKESFPLTVTSAQKNPTAFYLCASSIDSTGTQYFGPGTRLLVL.

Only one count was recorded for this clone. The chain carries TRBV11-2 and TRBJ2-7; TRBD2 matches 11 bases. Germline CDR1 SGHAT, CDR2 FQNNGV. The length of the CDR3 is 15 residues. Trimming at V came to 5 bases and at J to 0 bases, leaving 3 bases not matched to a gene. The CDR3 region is CASSGTSGGSYEQYF. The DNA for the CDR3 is TGTGCCAGCAGCGGCACTAGCGGGGGCTCCTACGAGCAGTACTTC.

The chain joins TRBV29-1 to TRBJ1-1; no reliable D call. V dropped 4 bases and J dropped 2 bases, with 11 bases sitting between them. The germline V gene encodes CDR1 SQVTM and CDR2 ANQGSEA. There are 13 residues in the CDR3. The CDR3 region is CSVGRTSNTEAFF. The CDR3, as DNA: TGCAGCGTTGGCCGGACTTCCAACACTGAAGCTTTCTTT.

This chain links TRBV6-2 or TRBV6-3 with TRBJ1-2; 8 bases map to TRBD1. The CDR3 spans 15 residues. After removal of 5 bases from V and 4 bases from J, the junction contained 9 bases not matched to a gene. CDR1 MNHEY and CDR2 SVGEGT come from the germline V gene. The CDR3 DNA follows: TGTGCCAGCAGTCGTGACAGGGGCTCTCCCTATGGCTACACCTTC. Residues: CASSRDRGSPYGYTF.

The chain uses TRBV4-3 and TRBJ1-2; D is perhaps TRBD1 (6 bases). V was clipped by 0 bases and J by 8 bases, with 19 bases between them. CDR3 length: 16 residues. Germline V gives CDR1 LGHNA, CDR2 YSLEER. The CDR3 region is CASSQDPGASVGGYTF. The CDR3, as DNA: TGCGCCAGCAGCCAAGATCCAGGGGCATCAGTCGGGGGCTACACCTTC.

CDR3 sequence: CASSYDRDVGELFF. The CDR3 bases are TGTGCCAGCAGTTACGACAGGGATGTCGGGGAGCTGTTTTTT. The rearrangement uses TRBV6-5 and TRBJ2-2; 7 nucleotides match TRBD1. V was pared by 2 bases and J by 7 bases, with 4 bases of the junction left unmatched. Germline-derived CDR1 and CDR2 are MNHEY and SVGAGI. This CDR3 is built from 14 residues.

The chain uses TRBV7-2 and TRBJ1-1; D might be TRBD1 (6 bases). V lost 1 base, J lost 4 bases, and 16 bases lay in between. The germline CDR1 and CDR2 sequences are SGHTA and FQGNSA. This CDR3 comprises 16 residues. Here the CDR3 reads CASSLGSGQLTTEAFF. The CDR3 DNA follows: TGTGCCAGCAGCTTAGGCTCCGGACAGTTGACCACTGAAGCTTTCTTT.

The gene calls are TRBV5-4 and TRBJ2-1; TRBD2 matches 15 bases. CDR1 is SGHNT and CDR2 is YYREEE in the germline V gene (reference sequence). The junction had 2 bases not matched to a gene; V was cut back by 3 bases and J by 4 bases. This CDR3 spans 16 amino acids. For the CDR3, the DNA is TGTGCCAGCAGCTCCGGACTAGCGGGAGGGTACAATGAGCAGTTCTTC. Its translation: CASSSGLAGGYNEQFF.